A selection of T cell receptor beta chains follows, all from one sample in a study of OX40 agonist ivuxolimab in advanced cancers. This table comes from immunoSEQ multiplex PCR, and its TCRdb copy is limited to in-frame clones, with some not included. The table has over 15,000 clones, 55% to 80% seen once. Here the sequenced sample was CD4+ or CD8+ T cells sorted from blood, taken in a trial of the OX40 agonist ivuxolimab. The receptors were gathered from an adult with an advanced solid tumor such as melanoma, head and neck, liver or kidney cancer. Both conserved end residues are part of each CDR3. A D gene is named only where the DNA matches it firmly. Expanded clones get a size class; other rows say once, few or many, or leave the size out.

CDR3 protein: CASSIGTGGHSPLHF; CDR3 DNA: TGTGCCAGCAGTATCGGGACAGGGGGACATTCACCCCTCCACTTT; D gene: TRBD1; clone size: NA; J gene: TRBJ1-6; V gene: TRBV27
CDR3 protein: CASSLWASGGVYEQYF; CDR3 DNA: TGTGCCAGCAGCTTATGGGCTAGCGGGGGGGTATACGAGCAGTACTTC; D gene: TRBD2; clone size: NA; J gene: TRBJ2-7; V gene: TRBV7-2
CDR3 protein: CATASRATTDTQYF; CDR3 DNA: TGTGCCACCGCCAGCCGCGCCACTACAGATACGCAGTATTTT; D gene: NA; clone size: NA; J gene: TRBJ2-3; V gene: TRBV6-6
CDR3 protein: CASSTSGADNEQFF; CDR3 DNA: TGTGCCAGCAGCACCAGCGGGGCTGACAATGAGCAGTTCTTC; D gene: TRBD2; clone size: NA; J gene: TRBJ2-1; V gene: TRBV7-6
CDR3 protein: CASSLVSFTDTQYF; CDR3 DNA: TGTGCCAGCAGTTTGGTCAGCTTCACAGATACGCAGTATTTT; D gene: NA; clone size: NA; J gene: TRBJ2-3; V gene: TRBV27
CDR3 protein: CASSQAQAYNSPLHF; CDR3 DNA: TGCGCCAGCAGCCAAGCCCAGGCCTATAATTCACCCCTCCACTTT; D gene: NA; clone size: NA; J gene: TRBJ1-6; V gene: TRBV4-1
CDR3 protein: CATSPSRNQPQHF; CDR3 DNA: TGTGCCACCAGCCCCAGCAGGAATCAGCCCCAGCATTTT; D gene: NA; clone size: NA; J gene: TRBJ1-5; V gene: TRBV15
CDR3 protein: CASSQERWVNSYNEQFF; CDR3 DNA: TGCGCCAGCAGCCAAGAACGATGGGTCAACTCCTACAATGAGCAGTTCTTC; D gene: NA; clone size: medium-sized; J gene: TRBJ2-1; V gene: TRBV4-3
CDR3 protein: CASSLNVWRGYEQYF; CDR3 DNA: TGTGCCAGCAGCTTAAATGTATGGCGGGGCTACGAGCAGTACTTC; D gene: NA; clone size: once; J gene: TRBJ2-7; V gene: TRBV7-9
CDR3 protein: CASSESGTGATAQHF; CDR3 DNA: TGTGCCAGCAGTGAATCTGGGACAGGGGCCACGGCCCAGCATTTT; D gene: TRBD1; clone size: NA; J gene: TRBJ1-5; V gene: TRBV25-1
CDR3 protein: CASSSPGQGTSMNTEAFF; CDR3 DNA: TGTGCCAGCAGCTCCCCGGGACAGGGTACCTCCATGAACACTGAAGCTTTCTTT; D gene: TRBD1; clone size: NA; J gene: TRBJ1-1; V gene: TRBV5-5
CDR3 protein: CASSAPANGNTEAFF; CDR3 DNA: TGTGCCAGCAGCGCGCCAGCAAACGGGAACACTGAAGCTTTCTTT; D gene: NA; clone size: NA; J gene: TRBJ1-1; V gene: TRBV7-9
CDR3 protein: CASRSGNEAFF; CDR3 DNA: TGTGCCAGCAGATCAGGGAATGAAGCTTTCTTT; D gene: NA; clone size: NA; J gene: TRBJ1-1; V gene: TRBV27
CDR3 protein: CASSPGLAGVNEQFF; CDR3 DNA: TGTGCCAGCAGCCCGGGACTAGCGGGGGTCAATGAGCAGTTCTTC; D gene: TRBD2; clone size: NA; J gene: TRBJ2-1; V gene: TRBV7-3
CDR3 protein: CASSVTESYEQYF; CDR3 DNA: TGTGCCAGCAGCGTAACAGAATCCTACGAGCAGTACTTC; D gene: NA; clone size: NA; J gene: TRBJ2-7; V gene: TRBV9
CDR3 protein: CASSAGDSSGNTIYF; CDR3 DNA: TGTGCCAGCAGCGCAGGGGATAGCTCTGGAAACACCATATATTTT; D gene: NA; clone size: NA; J gene: TRBJ1-3; V gene: TRBV9
CDR3 protein: CASSWVGGLGTDTQYF; CDR3 DNA: TGTGCCAGCAGCTGGGTGGGGGGGCTCGGCACAGATACGCAGTATTTT; D gene: NA; clone size: NA; J gene: TRBJ2-3; V gene: TRBV7-8
CDR3 protein: CASRLTGLGMTDTQYF; CDR3 DNA: TGTGCAAGTCGCTTAACAGGACTAGGAATGACAGATACGCAGTATTTT; D gene: NA; clone size: NA; J gene: TRBJ2-3; V gene: TRBV12-2
CDR3 protein: CASSLGGTGDSYEQYF; CDR3 DNA: TGTGCCAGCAGCTTGGGAGGGACAGGGGACTCCTACGAGCAGTACTTC; D gene: TRBD1; clone size: NA; J gene: TRBJ2-7; V gene: TRBV5-6
CDR3 protein: CAISESSGGALQETQYF; CDR3 DNA: TGTGCCATCAGTGAGTCTAGCGGGGGGGCCTTGCAAGAGACCCAGTACTTC; D gene: TRBD2; clone size: NA; J gene: TRBJ2-5; V gene: TRBV10-3
CDR3 protein: CASSFGGRNQPQHF; CDR3 DNA: TGTGCCAGCAGTTTTGGCGGGAGAAATCAGCCCCAGCATTTT; D gene: NA; clone size: NA; J gene: TRBJ1-5; V gene: TRBV27
CDR3 protein: CASSEGFVANQPQHF; CDR3 DNA: TGTGCCAGCAGTGAAGGATTTGTGGCCAATCAGCCCCAGCATTTT; D gene: NA; clone size: NA; J gene: TRBJ1-5; V gene: TRBV6-1
CDR3 protein: CASSVDGTGTDTQYF; CDR3 DNA: TGTGCCAGCAGCGTAGACGGGACCGGCACAGATACGCAGTATTTT; D gene: NA; clone size: NA; J gene: TRBJ2-3; V gene: TRBV9
CDR3 protein: CRVDGGGGAGGSYNEQFF; CDR3 DNA: TGCCGCGTTGACGGTGGGGGAGGGGCAGGAGGTTCCTACAATGAGCAGTTCTTC; D gene: TRBD2; clone size: NA; J gene: TRBJ2-1; V gene: TRBV29-1
CDR3 protein: CASSVEGAMNTEAFF; CDR3 DNA: TGTGCCAGCAGCGTAGAGGGGGCCATGAACACTGAAGCTTTCTTT; D gene: TRBD1; clone size: NA; J gene: TRBJ1-1; V gene: TRBV9
CDR3 protein: CASNTDRGVVDEQFF; CDR3 DNA: TGTGCCAGTAACACGGACAGGGGCGTTGTCGATGAGCAGTTCTTC; D gene: TRBD1; clone size: NA; J gene: TRBJ2-1; V gene: TRBV28
CDR3 protein: CASSLGGSAPAYEQYF; CDR3 DNA: TGTGCCAGCAGCTTAGGAGGGTCAGCTCCTGCCTACGAGCAGTACTTC; D gene: NA; clone size: NA; J gene: TRBJ2-7; V gene: TRBV11-3
CDR3 protein: CASSSPQGTDTQYF; CDR3 DNA: TGTGCCAGCAGCTCCCCACAGGGGACAGATACGCAGTATTTT; D gene: TRBD1; clone size: few; J gene: TRBJ2-3; V gene: TRBV7-3